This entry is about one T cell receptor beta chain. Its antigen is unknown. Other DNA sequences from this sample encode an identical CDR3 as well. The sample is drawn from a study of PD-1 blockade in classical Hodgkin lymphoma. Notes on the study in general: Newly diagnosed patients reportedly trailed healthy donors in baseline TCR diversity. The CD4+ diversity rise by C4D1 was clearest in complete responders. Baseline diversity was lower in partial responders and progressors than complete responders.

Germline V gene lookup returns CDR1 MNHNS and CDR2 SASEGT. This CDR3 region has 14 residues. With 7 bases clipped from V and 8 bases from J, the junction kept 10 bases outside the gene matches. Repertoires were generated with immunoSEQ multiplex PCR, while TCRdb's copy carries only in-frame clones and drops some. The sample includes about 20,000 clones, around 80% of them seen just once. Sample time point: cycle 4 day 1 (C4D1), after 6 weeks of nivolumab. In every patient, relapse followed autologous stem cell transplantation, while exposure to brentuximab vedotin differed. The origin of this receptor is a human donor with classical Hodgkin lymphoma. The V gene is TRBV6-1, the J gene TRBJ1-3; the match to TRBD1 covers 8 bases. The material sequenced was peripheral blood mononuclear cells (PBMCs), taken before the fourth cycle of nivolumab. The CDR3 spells CASTVGGQVYTIYF. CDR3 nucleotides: TGTGCCAGCACCGTGGGGGGACAGGTTTACACCATATATTTT.